What follows are 16 T cell receptor beta chains derived from one specimen sequenced in a study of OX40 agonist ivuxolimab in advanced cancers. The data were produced by immunoSEQ multiplex PCR, yet TCRdb's version contains in-frame clones alone and is incomplete. The top ten clones hold approximately 19% of a sample with around 58,000 clones, 90% to 95% of them seen once. The input for sequencing was CD4+ or CD8+ T cells sorted from blood, taken in a trial of the OX40 agonist ivuxolimab. Every receptor here comes from an adult with an advanced solid tumor such as melanoma, head and neck, liver or kidney cancer.

The gene calls are TRBV6-5 and TRBJ2-7, with D unresolved. CDR3 size: 12 residues. The germline V and J ends were trimmed by 5 bases and 4 bases, with 9 bases remaining between them. Looked up from germline, CDR1 is MNHEY and CDR2 is SVGAGI. The CDR3 DNA follows: TGTGCCAGCAGTGACCGACTGTACGAGCAGTACTTC. Translating gives CASSDRLYEQYF.

The V gene is TRBV6-5, the J gene TRBJ1-1; D is possibly TRBD1 (5 bases). Per the germline V gene, CDR1 is MNHEY and CDR2 is SVGAGI. Trimming removed 2 bases from V and 3 bases from J, with 10 bases in between. This CDR3 has 14 amino acids. DNA of the CDR3: TGTGCCAGCAGTTACCAGGGTGGTGACACTGAAGCTTTCTTT. Protein sequence: CASSYQGGDTEAFF.

CDR3 in amino acids: CASSPRTGGAETQYF. The CDR3 DNA is TGTGCCAGCAGCCCCCGGACAGGGGGCGCGGAGACCCAGTACTTC. V and J are TRBV7-9 and TRBJ2-5, with 11 bases that match TRBD1. The CDR3 consists of 15 residues. Germline loops: CDR1 SEHNR, CDR2 FQNEAQ (reference sequence). Trimming removed 5 bases from V and 5 bases from J; junction bases left unmatched: 7. Full variable domain (remainder filled in from reference TRBV7-9 and TRBJ2-5): DTGVSQNPRHKITKRGQNVTFRCDPISEHNRLYWYRQTLGQGPEFLTYFQNEAQLEKSRLLSDRFSAERPKGSFSTLEIQRTEQGDSAMYLCASSPRTGGAETQYFGPGTRLLVL.

The V gene is TRBV27, the J gene TRBJ2-7; D is unclear. V shed 0 bases and J shed 3 bases, with 9 bases lying between them. The CDR3 contains 14 residues. Germline CDR1 reads MNHEY; CDR2 reads SMNVEV (reference sequence). CDR3 protein: CASSLSPGNYEQYF. The CDR3 DNA sequence: TGTGCCAGCAGTTTATCACCTGGCAACTACGAGCAGTACTTC.

The V and J genes are TRBV5-1 and TRBJ1-3, with TRBD1 as a possible D gene (5 bases). There are 15 residues in the CDR3. Trimming cost V 0 bases and J 0 bases, with 7 bases left between them. The V gene's germline CDR1 is SGHRS and CDR2 YFSETQ. CDR3 protein: CASSLGGPSGNTIYF. The CDR3, as DNA: TGCGCCAGCAGCTTGGGGGGCCCCTCTGGAAACACCATATATTTT.

The CDR3 DNA reads as TGCGCCAGCAGCCAAGATCGGGACCCCTGGGGCGAGCAGTACTTC. Amino acid sequence: CASSQDRDPWGEQYF. This sequence joins TRBV4-1 and TRBJ2-7, with D perhaps being TRBD1 or TRBD2 (5 bases each). In germline, CDR1 is MGHRA, CDR2 YSYEKL. The CDR3 loop spans 15 amino acids. The V gene lost 0 bases and the J gene lost 6 bases, with 15 bases spanning the gap.

The rearrangement joins TRBV4-2 to TRBJ2-3, with 10 bases matching TRBD2. J lost 4 bases, V lost 0 bases, and 4 bases had no gene match. Germline assignment: CDR1 LGHNA and CDR2 YNFKEQ. CDR3 size: 16 residues. The CDR3 nucleotides read TGTGCCAGCAGCCAAGACCCTAGCGGGAGCTCAGATACGCAGTATTTT. It translates to CASSQDPSGSSDTQYF.

A few counts support this clone. V gene TRBV13 combines with J gene TRBJ2-1; perhaps TRBD2 as D (6 bases). The ends were cut back, 5 bases at V and 6 bases at J, with 11 bases in the middle. CDR1 is PRHDT, CDR2 FYEKMQ, per germline (reference sequence). CDR3 length equals 13 residues. The CDR3 reads CASSGIAVNEQFF. In DNA form, the CDR3 reads TGTGCCAGCAGCGGAATAGCGGTCAATGAGCAGTTCTTC.

The genes are TRBV27 and TRBJ2-2, with 8 bases lining up with TRBD2. This CDR3 comprises 16 residues. Germline values: CDR1 MNHEY, CDR2 SMNVEV (reference sequence). The ends lost 0 bases at V and 5 bases at J; junction bases unmatched: 5. The CDR3 loop reads CASSLSASGSTGELFF. DNA for the CDR3: TGTGCCAGCAGTTTATCGGCTAGCGGGTCTACCGGGGAGCTGTTTTTT.

The rearrangement links TRBV27 to TRBJ2-1; either TRBD1 or TRBD2 may supply D (6 bases each). The germline V gene encodes CDR1 MNHEY and CDR2 SMNVEV (reference sequence). This CDR3 comprises 17 residues. Trimming shortened V by 7 bases and J by 0 bases, and 19 bases separated the two germline ends. This CDR3 reads CASTGITGAGSYNEQFF. CDR3 in DNA: TGTGCCAGCACCGGTATAACGGGGGCAGGCTCCTACAATGAGCAGTTCTTC.

The chain recombines TRBV30 with TRBJ2-7; D may be TRBD2 (6 bases). V lost 4 bases to trimming and J lost 5 bases, with 15 bases between them. The CDR3 has 13 residues. CDR1 and CDR2 from the germline V gene are GTSNPN and SVGIG (reference sequence). The CDR3 nucleotides read TGTGCCTGGAACCCCGGGAGTGGCAACGAGCAGTACTTC. Translation: CAWNPGSGNEQYF.

The V call is TRBV27, the J call TRBJ1-6; D might be TRBD1 (6 bases). CDR1 and CDR2 from the germline V gene are MNHEY and SMNVEV (reference sequence). The CDR3 runs 14 residues. Trimming shortened V by 3 bases and J by 6 bases, and 9 bases separated the two germline ends. CDR3 region: CASSFGQPNSPLHF. The DNA for the CDR3 is TGTGCCAGCAGTTTTGGACAGCCTAATTCACCCCTCCACTTT.

This chain joins TRBV19 and TRBJ2-4; D ambiguous. Per the germline V gene, CDR1 is LNHDA and CDR2 is SQIVND (reference sequence). V lost 5 bases and J lost 9, with 11 bases in between. This CDR3 spans 12 amino acids. The CDR3 DNA reads TGTGCCAGTAGTGCCTCCTTACCCATTCAGTACTTC. Protein product: CASSASLPIQYF.

The chain recombines TRBV21-1 with TRBJ2-1; the listed D gene, TRBD1, was not tested against the DNA. TRBV21-1 is deemed a pseudogene. This CDR3 spans 17 amino acids. The DNA for the CDR3 is TGTGCCAGCAGCAAAGGTCTATCAACAGGGAATAACTATGAGCAGTTCTTC. This translates into CASSKGLSTGNNYEQFF.

The V gene is TRBV7-8, the J gene TRBJ1-2; 7 bases map to TRBD1. J was trimmed by 0 bases and V by 1 base; bases with no gene match: 5. Germline V CDR1 and CDR2: SGHVS, FQNEAQ. The CDR3 consists of 16 residues. CDR3 nucleotide sequence: TGTGCCAGCAGCTTAGTAAGGACAGGAACTAACTATGGCTACACCTTC. Translated, it gives CASSLVRTGTNYGYTF.

This chain connects TRBV6-6 to TRBJ2-7; tentative D call: TRBD2 (5 bases). Germline CDR1 is MNHNY and CDR2 is SVGAGI (reference sequence). The CDR3 has 15 amino acids. V dropped 6 bases and J dropped 2 bases, with 17 bases sitting between them. The CDR3 nucleotides are TGTGCCAGCAGCGCGGCGGGTCCAGGAACCTACGAGCAGTACTTC. As protein: CASSAAGPGTYEQYF.